What follows are 23 T cell receptor beta chains derived from one specimen sequenced in a study of control samples from healthy donors and cancer patients. Measured with immunoSEQ multiplex PCR; TCRdb has only the in-frame clones, and not every one. Counted here are about 92,000 clones, 82% occurring once; the ten biggest clones make up around 9.5%. The sequenced material came from blood. Receptors originate from a woman aged 60 to 75 in good health.

The CDR3 sequence is CASSSPGQGIRETQYF. In DNA, the CDR3 is TGTGCCAGCAGTTCCCCGGGACAGGGGATTAGGGAGACCCAGTACTTC. V and J are TRBV28 and TRBJ2-5, with TRBD1 identical over 10 bases. The CDR3 is made up of 16 amino acids. Per the germline V gene, CDR1 is MDHEN and CDR2 is SYDVKM. V gave up 4 bases and J gave up 5 bases; unmatched junction bases: 10.

This clone was counted between two and nine times. V and J are TRBV28 and TRBJ1-2; D is uncertain. Germline loops: CDR1 MDHEN, CDR2 SYDVKM. Trimming pared 8 bases from V and 4 bases from J, leaving 17 bases between. This CDR3 region has 14 residues. CDR3 loop: CASGREPEGYGYTF. Here the CDR3 DNA reads TGTGCCAGCGGGAGGGAACCCGAGGGCTATGGCTACACCTTC.

Only one count was recorded for this clone. This chain joins TRBV4-1 and TRBJ1-5; unclear D gene. Germline CDR1 reads MGHRA; CDR2 reads YSYEKL. The V gene lost 0 bases and the J gene lost 4 bases, with 4 bases spanning the gap. The CDR3 consists of 13 residues. Here the CDR3 reads CASSQDGNQPQHF. The DNA of the CDR3 is TGCGCCAGCAGCCAAGACGGGAATCAGCCCCAGCATTTT.

As DNA, the CDR3 is TGTGCCAGCAGCCTGAGGACTAGCGGGGACAATGAGCAGTTCTTC. It is translated as CASSLRTSGDNEQFF. The chain recombines TRBV3-1 (or the pseudogene TRBV3-2) with TRBJ2-1, with 12 nucleotides matching TRBD2. The CDR3 runs 15 residues. V lost 4 bases to trimming and J lost 5 bases; unmatched junction nucleotides: 3. Germline V CDR1 and CDR2: LGHDT, YNNKEL (reference sequence).

V usage is TRBV2 and J usage is TRBJ2-1; 9 nucleotides match TRBD1. Trimming at V came to 7 bases and at J to 7 bases, leaving 11 bases not matched to a gene. Germline assignment: CDR1 SNHLY and CDR2 FYNNEI. The CDR3 consists of 15 residues. The CDR3 sequence is CASTLGQGRSNEQFF. Here the CDR3 DNA reads TGTGCCAGCACCTTAGGACAGGGGAGGTCGAATGAGCAGTTCTTC.

CDR3 nucleotides: TGTGCCAGCAGCTACGGTCTCCGGCAGTATAATTCACCCCTCCACTTT. It is translated as CASSYGLRQYNSPLHF. V gene TRBV11-2 combines with J gene TRBJ1-6; D is ambiguous. This CDR3 has 16 amino acids. V was trimmed by 4 bases and J by 4 bases, leaving 14 bases between them. Per germline, CDR1 SGHAT and CDR2 FQNNGV.

V usage is TRBV18 and J usage is TRBJ2-5; 7 bases align to TRBD1. The germline gives CDR1 KGHSH, CDR2 LQKENI. Trimming at V came to 5 bases and at J to 3 bases, leaving 9 bases not matched to a gene. The length of the CDR3 is 15 residues. CDR3 protein: CASSSTGVAKETQYF. CDR3 DNA sequence: TGTGCCAGCTCATCAACAGGGGTGGCGAAAGAGACCCAGTACTTC.

The rearrangement joins TRBV6-5 to TRBJ1-1, with D possibly being TRBD1 (5 bases). The V and J ends lost 9 bases and 1 base respectively, with 18 bases between them. CDR1 is MNHEY and CDR2 is SVGAGI in the germline V gene. The CDR3 spans 15 residues. The CDR3 spells CASLYGAGANTEAFF. The DNA of the CDR3 is TGTGCCAGTCTCTATGGGGCGGGAGCGAACACTGAAGCTTTCTTT.

The chain carries TRBV6-5 and TRBJ2-5; unclear D gene. Deletions cut 6 bases from V and 10 bases from J, with 18 bases between. CDR3 length: 13 residues. The germline CDR1 and CDR2 sequences are MNHEY and SVGAGI. The CDR3 nucleotides read TGTGCCAGCAGGGAGTGGGTGATAGAAGGCCAGTACTTC. Translated: CASREWVIEGQYF.

V is TRBV12-3 or TRBV12-4 and J is TRBJ1-1, with D unresolved. The CDR3 is 12 amino acids. The V and J ends lost 7 bases and 7 bases respectively, with 13 bases between them. The CDR3, as DNA: TGTGCCAGCACGACACCGTTCAATGAAGCTTTCTTT. This gives the protein CASTTPFNEAFF.

The rearrangement joins TRBV4-1 to TRBJ2-7; 7 positions agree with TRBD1. The CDR3 runs to 15 residues. Germline CDR1 reads MGHRA; CDR2 reads YSYEKL. The V and J ends lost 5 bases and 2 bases, in that order; junction bases with no gene match: 9. The CDR3 bases are TGCGCCAGCAGCGTAACGGGACAGAGGACCTACGAGCAGTACTTC. Translating gives CASSVTGQRTYEQYF.

The V call is TRBV5-1, the J call TRBJ1-1; D possibly corresponds to TRBD1 (6 bases). Germline V gene lookup returns CDR1 SGHRS and CDR2 YFSETQ. Trimming left V 4 bases short and J 3 bases short, with 19 bases between. This CDR3 comprises 16 residues. The CDR3 region has the DNA TGCGCCAGCAGCCCCGGGGGGGCCATGGGGTACACTGAAGCTTTCTTT. Amino acids: CASSPGGAMGYTEAFF.

The rearrangement uses TRBV7-2 and TRBJ1-3; D possibly corresponds to TRBD1 (6 bases). This CDR3 spans 15 amino acids. V was shortened by 2 bases and J by 7 bases, with 15 bases between the two germline ends. From germline, CDR1 is SGHTA and CDR2 FQGNSA. The CDR3, as DNA: TGTGCCAGCAGCTTAATTCAGGGGAAGGGGAACACCATATATTTT. This gives the protein CASSLIQGKGNTIYF.

The V and J genes are TRBV29-1 and TRBJ2-1; the D gene is possibly TRBD2 (7 bases). Germline V CDR1 and CDR2: SQVTM, ANQGSEA. V was clipped by 4 bases and J by 10 bases, with 11 bases between them. The CDR3 extends over 11 amino acids. The CDR3 sequence: CSVGGGGEQFF. The CDR3 bases are TGCAGCGTTGGGGGGGGCGGAGAGCAGTTCTTC.

This rearrangement joins TRBV9 to TRBJ1-6, with D uncertain. Germline CDR1 and CDR2: SGDLS and YYNGEE. The CDR3 length is 18 residues. With 0 bases removed from V and 9 bases from J, the gap between germline ends came to 22 bases. In nucleotides, the CDR3 is TGTGCCAGCAGCGTAGGGGGTGGACTGACGGGAAGGGTTTCACCCCTCCACTTT. It codes for CASSVGGGLTGRVSPLHF.

The rearrangement uses TRBV20-1 and TRBJ2-2; perhaps TRBD2 as D (6 bases). Trimming left V 5 bases short and J 6 bases short, with 7 bases between. Germline V gene sequence: CDR1 DFQATT, CDR2 SNEGSKA (reference sequence). The CDR3 runs to 11 residues. DNA of the CDR3: TGCAGTGCTCCTAGCGCCGGGGAGCTGTTTTTT. It translates to CSAPSAGELFF.

This chain links TRBV11-2 with TRBJ1-1; D remains ambiguous. This CDR3 has 12 residues. CDR1 and CDR2 (germline): SGHAT, FQNNGV. V was cut by 3 bases and J by 10 bases, with 12 bases left in between. The CDR3 protein is CASSLAIQRAFF. DNA of the CDR3: TGTGCCAGCAGCTTGGCTATCCAGCGAGCTTTCTTT.

This clone was found many times. The chain uses TRBV11-2 and TRBJ2-1; D is unclear. This CDR3 is built from 13 residues. Trimming removed 1 base at V and 7 bases at J, with 8 bases between. From germline, CDR1 is SGHAT and CDR2 FQNNGV. CDR3: CASSLGQWNEQFF. DNA of the CDR3: TGTGCCAGCAGCTTAGGACAATGGAATGAGCAGTTCTTC. The full variable domain, with the rest looked up from reference TRBV11-2 and TRBJ2-1, is EAGVAQSPRYKIIEKRQSVAFWCNPISGHATLYWYQQILGQGPKLLIQFQNNGVVDDSQLPKDRFSAERLKGVDSTLKIQPAKLEDSAVYLCASSLGQWNEQFFGPGTRLTVL.

The chain employs TRBV3-1 (or the pseudogene TRBV3-2) and TRBJ2-5; D is unclear. In germline, CDR1 is LGHDT, CDR2 YNNKEL (reference sequence). The germline V and J ends were trimmed by 1 base and 7 bases, with 10 bases remaining between them. This CDR3 has 13 amino acids. Here the CDR3 reads CASSQGDSPTQYF. The CDR3, as DNA: TGTGCCAGCAGCCAAGGAGACTCACCGACCCAGTACTTC.

The chain links TRBV10-3 to TRBJ1-3; D is uncertain. Between the trimmed V and J ends, which lost 5 bases and 1 base, there was a span of 0 bases. Germline CDR1 is ENHRY and CDR2 is SYGVKD. CDR3 length: 11 amino acids. The CDR3 sequence is CAISSGNTIYF. In DNA form, the CDR3 reads TGTGCCATCAGTTCTGGAAACACCATATATTTT.

This clone occurred once. The CDR3 DNA is TGTGCCATTTACAGGGGGACAGGGGGGACCGGGGAGCTGTTTTTT. As protein: CAIYRGTGGTGELFF. The J gene is TRBJ2-2, the V gene TRBV2; 11 nucleotides align to TRBD1. The CDR3 length is 15 residues. Germline values: CDR1 SNHLY, CDR2 FYNNEI. V was pared by 10 bases and J by 5 bases, with 9 bases of the junction left unmatched.

The CDR3 sequence: CASRPAGLIYNEQFF. DNA of the CDR3: TGTGCCAGCAGACCAGCGGGACTGATCTACAATGAGCAGTTCTTC. The chain links TRBV5-6 to TRBJ2-1; 7 nucleotides align to TRBD2. Germline loops: CDR1 SGHDT, CDR2 YYEEEE. CDR3 length: 15 residues. Trimming removed 5 bases from V and 3 bases from J; junction bases left unmatched: 8.

This sequence joins TRBV6-6 and TRBJ1-6; D remains ambiguous. V dropped 6 bases and J dropped 8 bases, with 14 bases sitting between them. The germline CDR1 and CDR2 sequences are MNHNY and SVGAGI (reference sequence). The CDR3 loop spans 14 amino acids. CDR3 sequence: CASSPGGGYSPLHF. The CDR3 region has the DNA TGTGCCAGCAGCCCCGGTGGAGGTTATTCACCCCTCCACTTT.